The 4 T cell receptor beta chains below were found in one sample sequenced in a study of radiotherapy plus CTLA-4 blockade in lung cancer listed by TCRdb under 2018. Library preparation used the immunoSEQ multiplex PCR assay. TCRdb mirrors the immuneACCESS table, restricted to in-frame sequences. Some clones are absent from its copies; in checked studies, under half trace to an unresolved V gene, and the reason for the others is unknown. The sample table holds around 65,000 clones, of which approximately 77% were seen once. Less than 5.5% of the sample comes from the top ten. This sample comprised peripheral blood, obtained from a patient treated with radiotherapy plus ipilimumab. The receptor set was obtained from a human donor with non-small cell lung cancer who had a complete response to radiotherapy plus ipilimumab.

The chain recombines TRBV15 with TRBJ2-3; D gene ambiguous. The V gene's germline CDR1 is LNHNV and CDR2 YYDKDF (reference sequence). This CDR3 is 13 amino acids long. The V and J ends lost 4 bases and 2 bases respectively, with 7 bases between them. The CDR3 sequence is CATSIQYTDTQYF. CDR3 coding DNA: TGTGCCACCAGCATTCAGTACACAGATACGCAGTATTTT.

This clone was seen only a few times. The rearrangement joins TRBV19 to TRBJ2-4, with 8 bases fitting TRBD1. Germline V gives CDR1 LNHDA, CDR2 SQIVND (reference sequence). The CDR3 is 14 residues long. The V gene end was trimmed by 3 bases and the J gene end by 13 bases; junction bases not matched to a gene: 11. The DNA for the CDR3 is TGTGCCAGTAGTATGTCGAGACAGGGGTTCCTACAGTACTTC. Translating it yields CASSMSRQGFLQYF.

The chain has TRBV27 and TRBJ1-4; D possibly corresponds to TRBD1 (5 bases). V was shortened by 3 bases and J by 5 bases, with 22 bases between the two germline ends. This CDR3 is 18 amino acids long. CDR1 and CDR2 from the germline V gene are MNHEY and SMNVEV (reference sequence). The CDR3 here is CASSLRLGAEEINEKLFF. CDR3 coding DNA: TGTGCCAGCAGTTTGCGGTTAGGGGCGGAGGAGATCAATGAAAAACTGTTTTTT.

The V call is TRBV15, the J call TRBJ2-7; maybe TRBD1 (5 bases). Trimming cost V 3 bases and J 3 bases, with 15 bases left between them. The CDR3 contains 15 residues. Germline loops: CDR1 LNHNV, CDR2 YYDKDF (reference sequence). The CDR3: CATSRNRQPSYEQYF. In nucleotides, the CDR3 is TGTGCCACCAGCAGGAACCGACAGCCGAGCTACGAGCAGTACTTC.